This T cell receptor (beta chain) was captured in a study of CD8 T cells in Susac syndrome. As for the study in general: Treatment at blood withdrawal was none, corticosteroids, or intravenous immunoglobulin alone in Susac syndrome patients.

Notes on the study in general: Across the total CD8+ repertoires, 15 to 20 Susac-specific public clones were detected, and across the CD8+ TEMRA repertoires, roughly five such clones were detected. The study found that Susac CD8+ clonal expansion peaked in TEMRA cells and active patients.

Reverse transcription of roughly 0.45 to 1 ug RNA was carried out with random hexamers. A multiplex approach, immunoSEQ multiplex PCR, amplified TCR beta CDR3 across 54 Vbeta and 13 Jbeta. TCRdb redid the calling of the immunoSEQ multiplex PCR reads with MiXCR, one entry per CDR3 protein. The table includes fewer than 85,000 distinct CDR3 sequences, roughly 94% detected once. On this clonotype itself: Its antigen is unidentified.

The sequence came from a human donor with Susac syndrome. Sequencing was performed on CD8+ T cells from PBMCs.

CDR3: CASRTRGGHPADTQYF. In nucleotides, the CDR3 is TGTGCCAGCAGAACCCGCGGGGGGCACCCAGCAGATACGCAGTATTTT. The chain is built from TRBV6-2 or TRBV6-3 and TRBJ2-3, with 8 nucleotides matching TRBD2. Germline CDR1 MNHEY, CDR2 SVGEGT. The CDR3 is made up of 16 amino acids. V shed 6 bases and J 4 bases; nucleotides not matched to a gene: 12.